A single TCR beta chain is shown here with its context. The antigen is undetermined. These data belong to a study of shared clonotypes between healthy human individuals. General study findings and limits: Around 5% of naive CD4 clonotypes were common to several donors.

The authors distributed each subset's genomic DNA evenly over several immunoSEQ plates. Sequencing used immunoSEQ multiplex PCR; TCRdb keeps in-frame clones, though not all of them. The table includes 1,400,000 or so clones, approximately 98.5% detected once. Into CD45RA+ naive and CD45RA-negative memory subsets, the CD4+ cells were split. The sample comprised naive CD4+ T cells sorted from blood. Specified subset: CD45RA+ positively selected. The TCR was taken from a man younger than 45 in good health.

This CDR3 is CASSGLGGNEQFF. CDR3 nucleotides: TGTGCCAGCTCAGGACTAGGGGGGAATGAGCAGTTCTTC. The V call is TRBV7-6, the J call TRBJ2-1; possible D gene TRBD2, 7 bases. The CDR3 contains 13 residues. The germline CDR1 and CDR2 sequences are SGHVS and FNYEAQ. Between the trimmed V and J ends, which lost 8 bases and 7 bases, there was a span of 15 bases.